This T cell receptor beta chain was sequenced for a study of T cell responses to AZD1222 COVID-19 vaccine. Study context: Whether given at about 4 or about 12 weeks, second doses were pooled.

The data were produced by immunoSEQ multiplex PCR, yet TCRdb's version contains in-frame clones alone and is incomplete. The sample carries under 150,000 clones, around 90% recorded once. Remarks on this clone: Its antigen remains unidentified.

Study-wide results and caveats: The repertoires were collected only after the peak T cell response. Baseline serostatus was positive in only a handful of AZD1222 recipients.

The receptor comes from an adult in good health. Material: peripheral blood, obtained on day 0 of AZD1222 vaccination.

CDR3: CASSVAGGADTQYF. The CDR3 nucleotides read TGTGCCAGCAGTGTAGCGGGAGGGGCAGATACGCAGTATTTT. The gene calls are TRBV6-1 and TRBJ2-3; 11 bases are shared with TRBD2. This CDR3 is 14 amino acids long. From germline, CDR1 is MNHNS and CDR2 SASEGT. After removal of 4 bases from V and 4 bases from J, the junction contained 1 base not matched to a gene.